This T cell receptor beta chain was sequenced in a study of OX40 agonist ivuxolimab in advanced cancers. Per germline, CDR1 MNHNS and CDR2 SASEGT. Trimming at V came to 5 bases and at J to 6 bases, leaving 17 bases not matched to a gene. CDR3 length equals 17 residues. Sequencing was performed with immunoSEQ multiplex PCR; in TCRdb, only in-frame clones are kept and a portion is missing. The sample shows over 70,000 clones, about 91% of them seen only once. Sequenced material: CD4+ or CD8+ T cells sorted from blood, taken in a trial of the OX40 agonist ivuxolimab. The chain has TRBV6-1 and TRBJ1-2; 8 bases are shared with TRBD1. The TCR was taken from an adult with an advanced solid tumor such as melanoma, head and neck, liver or kidney cancer. CDR3 nucleotides: TGTGCCAGCAGTAAAGGTGCGGGACAGGCCAATTGGGATGGCTACACCTTC. The encoded protein is CASSKGAGQANWDGYTF.